A selection of T cell receptor beta chains follows, all from one sample in a study of blood T cell repertoires in COVID-19. Only in-frame clones appear in the TCRdb table, and some are missing; sequencing was by immunoSEQ multiplex PCR. The repertoire holds approximately 250,000 clones, with approximately 84% as singletons. The material sequenced was peripheral blood. Receptors originate from a man in his fifties with acute or convalescent COVID-19. Both conserved end residues are part of each CDR3. D genes are given only for firm matches. The listing skips clone size in some rows; elsewhere it reads once, few, many or a size class.

j_call: TRBJ2-7; clone_size: few; d_call: TRBD2; v_call: TRBV11-3; cdr3_aa: CASSLVGAGGRFRYEQYF; cdr3_nt: TGTGCCAGCAGCTTAGTTGGCGCGGGAGGGCGTTTCAGGTACGAGCAGTACTTC
j_call: TRBJ1-1; clone_size: few; d_call: -; v_call: TRBV7-9; cdr3_aa: CASSFPGQGFTEAFF; cdr3_nt: TGTGCCAGCAGCTTTCCCGGCCAGGGGTTCACTGAAGCTTTCTTT
j_call: TRBJ1-1; clone_size: few; d_call: -; v_call: TRBV7-2; cdr3_aa: CASSFSVGTEAFF; cdr3_nt: TGTGCCAGCAGCTTTAGCGTGGGCACTGAAGCTTTCTTT
j_call: TRBJ1-1; clone_size: -; d_call: TRBD1; v_call: TRBV27; cdr3_aa: CASKLNRGNEAFF; cdr3_nt: TGTGCCAGCAAACTGAACAGGGGGAATGAAGCTTTCTTT
j_call: TRBJ2-3; clone_size: -; d_call: TRBD2; v_call: TRBV6-6; cdr3_aa: CASESGDSTDTQYF; cdr3_nt: TGTGCCAGCGAAAGCGGGGATTCGACAGATACGCAGTATTTT
j_call: TRBJ1-2; clone_size: -; d_call: -; v_call: TRBV6-5; cdr3_aa: CASSSTGDYGYTF; cdr3_nt: TGTGCCAGCAGCTCGACAGGAGACTATGGCTACACCTTC
j_call: TRBJ2-1; clone_size: -; d_call: TRBD2; v_call: TRBV27; cdr3_aa: CASSLGAGDEQFF; cdr3_nt: TGTGCCAGCAGTCTGGGAGCGGGAGATGAGCAGTTCTTC
j_call: TRBJ1-3; clone_size: -; d_call: -; v_call: TRBV30; cdr3_aa: CAWRLAGTSSGNTIYF; cdr3_nt: TGTGCCTGGAGGCTTGCAGGGACTTCCTCTGGAAACACCATATATTTT
j_call: TRBJ1-2; clone_size: -; d_call: -; v_call: TRBV25-1; cdr3_aa: CASRDRDKEYGYTF; cdr3_nt: TGTGCCAGCAGAGACCGGGACAAAGAGTATGGCTACACCTTC
j_call: TRBJ2-1; clone_size: -; d_call: -; v_call: TRBV29-1; cdr3_aa: CSVELDARGQFF; cdr3_nt: TGCAGCGTTGAATTGGACGCAAGGGGGCAGTTCTTC
j_call: TRBJ1-2; clone_size: -; d_call: TRBD1; v_call: TRBV9; cdr3_aa: CASSQDRVGYGYTF; cdr3_nt: TGTGCCAGCAGCCAAGACAGGGTCGGGTATGGCTACACCTTC
j_call: TRBJ2-4; clone_size: -; d_call: -; v_call: TRBV10-1; cdr3_aa: CASSEDGFGAKNIQYF; cdr3_nt: TGCGCCAGCAGTGAGGACGGGTTTGGCGCCAAAAACATTCAGTACTTC
j_call: TRBJ1-1; clone_size: -; d_call: TRBD1; v_call: TRBV19; cdr3_aa: CASSRKTGLNTEAFF; cdr3_nt: TGTGCCAGTAGTAGAAAGACAGGGCTTAACACTGAAGCTTTCTTT
j_call: TRBJ2-1; clone_size: -; d_call: TRBD2; v_call: TRBV27; cdr3_aa: CASSPILAGGPHNEQFF; cdr3_nt: TGTGCCAGCAGTCCCATACTAGCGGGGGGGCCTCACAATGAGCAGTTCTTC
j_call: TRBJ2-1; clone_size: -; d_call: -; v_call: TRBV6-6; cdr3_aa: CASSSGSSYNEQFF; cdr3_nt: TGTGCCAGCAGTTCTGGGAGCTCCTACAATGAGCAGTTCTTC
j_call: TRBJ1-2; clone_size: -; d_call: -; v_call: TRBV12-3/TRBV12-4; cdr3_aa: CASSFPSNYGYTF; cdr3_nt: TGTGCCAGCAGTTTCCCCAGTAACTATGGCTACACCTTC
j_call: TRBJ2-1; clone_size: -; d_call: TRBD2; v_call: TRBV4-1; cdr3_aa: CASSQSGLADNEQFF; cdr3_nt: TGCGCCAGCAGCCAATCAGGACTAGCGGACAATGAGCAGTTCTTC